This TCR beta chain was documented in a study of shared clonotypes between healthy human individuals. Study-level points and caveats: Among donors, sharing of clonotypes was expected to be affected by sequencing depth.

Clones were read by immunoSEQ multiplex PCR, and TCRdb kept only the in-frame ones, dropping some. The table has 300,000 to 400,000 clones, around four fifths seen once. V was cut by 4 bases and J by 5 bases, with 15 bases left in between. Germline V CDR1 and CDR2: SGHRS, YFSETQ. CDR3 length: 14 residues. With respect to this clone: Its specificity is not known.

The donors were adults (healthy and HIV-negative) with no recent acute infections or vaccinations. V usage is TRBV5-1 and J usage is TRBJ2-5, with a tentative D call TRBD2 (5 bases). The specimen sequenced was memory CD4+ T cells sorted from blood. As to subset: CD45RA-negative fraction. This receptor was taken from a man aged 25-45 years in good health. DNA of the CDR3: TGCGCCAGCAGCATACTAGGCCCAATCGAGACCCAGTACTTC. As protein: CASSILGPIETQYF.